Following are 21 T cell receptor beta chains from one sample sequenced in a study of glioma-infiltrating T cells after dendritic cell vaccination. TCRdb's table, derived via immunoSEQ multiplex PCR, lists solely in-frame clones and lacks some. Of around 90,000 clones listed, roughly 83% are singletons. The source was blood, collected before dendritic cell vaccination. The receptors stem from a human donor with glioblastoma.

J is TRBJ1-2 and V is TRBV14; tentative D call: TRBD1 (5 bases). CDR1 and CDR2 from the germline V gene are SGHDN and FVKESK. The CDR3 is 18 amino acids. Trimming removed 3 bases from V and 4 bases from J, with 24 bases in between. CDR3 residues: CASSHPSGRDHPGYGYTF. In nucleotides, the CDR3 is TGTGCCAGCAGCCACCCTTCAGGGCGCGACCATCCGGGCTATGGCTACACCTTC. The complete variable domain, with remaining parts taken from reference TRBV14 and TRBJ1-2, reads EAGVTQFPSHSVIEKGQTVTLRCDPISGHDNLYWYRRVMGKEIKFLLHFVKESKQDESGMPNNRFLAERTGGTYSTLKVQPAELEDSGVYFCASSHPSGRDHPGYGYTFGSGTRLTVV.

V and J are TRBV7-3 and TRBJ2-3; 11 nucleotides line up with TRBD2. J lost 3 bases, V lost 2 bases, and 1 base had no gene match. The CDR3 length is 15 residues. Germline V gives CDR1 SGHTA, CDR2 FQGTGA. CDR3 in amino acids: CASSLGLAGTDTQYF. CDR3 in DNA: TGTGCCAGCAGCTTAGGACTAGCGGGTACAGATACGCAGTATTTT.

The rearrangement joins TRBV10-2 to TRBJ2-7; weak D call: TRBD1 (5 bases). V lost 7 bases and J lost 6, with 16 bases in between. The CDR3 is 13 residues long. CDR1 and CDR2 from the germline V gene are WSHSY and SAAADI. CDR3 coding DNA: TGCGCCAGCAATTCGCAGGGTGCTAGCGAGCAGTACTTC. Its protein is CASNSQGASEQYF.

CDR3 nucleotide sequence: TGTGCCAGCAGCGTTATGAGTTCCTACAATGAGCAGTTCTTC. Protein product: CASSVMSSYNEQFF. This chain connects TRBV9 to TRBJ2-1, with D unresolved. Trimming took 2 bases from V and 1 from J, leaving 7 bases between them. The V gene's germline CDR1 is SGDLS and CDR2 YYNGEE. This CDR3 has 14 amino acids.

The chain links TRBV5-1 to TRBJ1-2; 7 bases line up with TRBD1. Germline V gene lookup returns CDR1 SGHRS and CDR2 YFSETQ. This CDR3 comprises 14 residues. J was trimmed by 2 bases and V by 0 bases; bases with no gene match: 1. For the CDR3, the DNA is TGCGCCAGCAGCTTGGGGACAGGAAACTATGGCTACACCTTC. It yields the protein CASSLGTGNYGYTF.

The chain recombines TRBV2 with TRBJ1-2; 7 bases align to TRBD1. The CDR3 is 16 residues long. CDR1 is SNHLY, CDR2 FYNNEI, per germline. J gave up 4 bases and V 6 bases, and 14 bases lay outside the gene matches. In nucleotides, the CDR3 is TGTGCCAGCAGCTCCGGGACAGTGTTAGGCCGCTATGGCTACACCTTC. Its translation: CASSSGTVLGRYGYTF.

CDR3 loop: CASSSAGGRAGELFF. CDR3 sequence (DNA): TGTGCCAGCAGTTCAGCGGGGGGGCGGGCCGGGGAGCTGTTTTTT. V usage is TRBV27 and J usage is TRBJ2-2; the match to TRBD2 covers 10 bases. CDR3 size: 15 residues. Trimming took 4 bases from V and 6 from J; bases not matched to a gene: 5. Germline CDR1 MNHEY, CDR2 SMNVEV (reference sequence).

This clone came up a few times. The chain is built from TRBV11-3 and TRBJ2-6; D is perhaps TRBD1 (6 bases). The germline V gene encodes CDR1 SGHNT and CDR2 YENEEA. Trimming shortened V by 2 bases and J by 2 bases, and 10 bases separated the two germline ends. The CDR3 runs 16 residues. The CDR3 sequence is CASSLSGDPGANVLTF. The DNA of the CDR3 is TGTGCCAGCAGCTTATCAGGGGACCCTGGGGCCAACGTCCTGACTTTC. Full variable domain (remainder filled in from reference TRBV11-3 and TRBJ2-6): EAGVVQSPRYKIIEKKQPVAFWCNPISGHNTLYWYLQNLGQGPELLIRYENEEAVDDSQLPKDRFSAERLKGVDSTLKIQPAELGDSAVYLCASSLSGDPGANVLTFGAGSRLTVL.

The chain is built from TRBV7-9 and TRBJ2-5; D is perhaps TRBD1 (5 bases). CDR1 and CDR2 from the germline V gene are SEHNR and FQNEAQ (reference sequence). V was shortened by 0 bases and J by 1 base, with 12 bases between the two germline ends. The CDR3 contains 16 residues. The CDR3 region has the DNA TGTGCCAGCAGCTTAGCCATCGTCAGGGCCCAAGAGACCCAGTACTTC. This encodes CASSLAIVRAQETQYF.

This chain links TRBV19 with TRBJ2-7, with a weak D call TRBD1 (5 bases). The CDR3 totals 15 residues. Germline lookup yields CDR1 LNHDA and CDR2 SQIVND (reference sequence). Trimming stripped 4 bases from V and 6 bases from J, with 19 bases between. In DNA, the CDR3 is TGTGCCAGTAGTACCTCGCCGGCAGGACAACGCGAGCAGTACTTC. Protein sequence: CASSTSPAGQREQYF.

This clone showed up just a few times. The chain has TRBV18 and TRBJ2-3; 11 nucleotides agree with TRBD1. J gave up 6 bases and V 6 bases, and 11 bases lay outside the gene matches. In germline, CDR1 is KGHSH, CDR2 LQKENI. This CDR3 has 16 residues. The CDR3 sequence is CASSSPGTGGRDTQYF. CDR3 sequence (DNA): TGTGCCAGCTCTAGCCCCGGGACAGGGGGTAGGGATACGCAGTATTTT.

The V gene is TRBV19, the J gene TRBJ1-1; D uncertain. The germline V and J ends were trimmed by 1 base and 0 bases, with 3 bases remaining between them. CDR1 and CDR2 (germline): LNHDA, SQIVND (reference sequence). This CDR3 is 13 amino acids long. The CDR3 spells CASSIALNTEAFF. The CDR3 DNA is TGTGCCAGTAGTATAGCGTTGAACACTGAAGCTTTCTTT. The variable domain in full, completed from reference TRBV19 and TRBJ1-1, reads DGGITQSPKYLFRKEGQNVTLSCEQNLNHDAMYWYRQDPGQGLRLIYYSQIVNDFQKGDIAEGYSVSREKKESFPLTVTSAQKNPTAFYLCASSIALNTEAFFGQGTRLTVV.

The gene calls are TRBV6-5 and TRBJ2-7; 7 bases are a match to TRBD2. Trimming took 6 bases from V and 0 from J; bases not matched to a gene: 8. Germline values: CDR1 MNHEY, CDR2 SVGAGI. The CDR3 consists of 15 residues. The CDR3 DNA reads TGTGCCAGCAGACCGGGACTAATACGCTCCTACGAGCAGTACTTC. It yields the protein CASRPGLIRSYEQYF.

This clone was picked up a small number of times. This rearrangement joins TRBV6-5 to TRBJ2-7, with 7 bases fitting TRBD1. The CDR3 runs 12 residues. The V and J ends lost 5 bases and 10 bases, in that order; junction bases with no gene match: 8. Germline V lookup: CDR1 MNHEY, CDR2 SVGAGI. CDR3 sequence reads: CASSQFTGEQYF. The CDR3, as DNA: TGTGCCAGCAGTCAGTTTACAGGGGAACAGTACTTC.

The CDR3 reads CASSQVGLAGGEQFF. In DNA, the CDR3 is TGTGCCAGCAGCCAAGTGGGACTAGCGGGAGGGGAGCAGTTCTTC. The chain joins TRBV14 to TRBJ2-1; the match to TRBD2 covers 16 bases. Germline V gene lookup returns CDR1 SGHDN and CDR2 FVKESK. This CDR3 is built from 15 residues. The junction had 1 base not matched to a gene; V was cut back by 1 base and J by 10 bases.

The chain links TRBV10-2 to TRBJ2-1; TRBD1 matches 10 bases. The germline V gene encodes CDR1 WSHSY and CDR2 SAAADI. CDR3 size: 14 residues. After removal of 5 bases from V and 9 bases from J, the junction contained 7 bases not matched to a gene. The CDR3 loop is CASSMTGGRGEQFF. The CDR3 bases are TGCGCCAGCAGTATGACAGGGGGCCGCGGTGAGCAGTTCTTC.

The chain carries TRBV27 and TRBJ2-7; 7 bases agree with TRBD1. J lost 1 base, V lost 1 base, and 7 bases had no gene match. Germline V CDR1 and CDR2: MNHEY, SMNVEV (reference sequence). The CDR3 sequence is 16 residues long. CDR3 amino acids: CASSLLGAGGSYEQYF. CDR3 nucleotide sequence: TGTGCCAGCAGTTTATTGGGGGCAGGGGGATCCTACGAGCAGTACTTC.

This clone has only a few counts. This sequence joins TRBV9 and TRBJ1-3; D gene unclear. Trimming removed 3 bases at V and 4 bases at J, with 5 bases between. The CDR3 spans 12 residues. CDR1 is SGDLS and CDR2 is YYNGEE in the germline V gene. The CDR3 DNA sequence: TGTGCCAGCAGCGGTGGCGGAAACACCATATATTTT. Translation: CASSGGGNTIYF.

This clone was seen a few times. The chain combines TRBV7-2 with TRBJ1-1; D not resolved. The germline V gene encodes CDR1 SGHTA and CDR2 FQGNSA. The CDR3 consists of 13 residues. With 4 bases removed from V and 7 bases from J, the gap between germline ends came to 13 bases. CDR3 in DNA: TGTGCCAGCAGCTCCCCAGGTATACTTGAAGCTTTCTTT. This encodes CASSSPGILEAFF.

The chain is built from TRBV27 and TRBJ1-1; 10 bases are a match to TRBD1. V lost 0 bases and J lost 4; bases outside the gene matches: 5. The CDR3 sequence is 16 residues long. Germline CDR1 MNHEY, CDR2 SMNVEV (reference sequence). For the CDR3, the DNA is TGTGCCAGCAGTTTATCGACAGGGGGCGGCTTCACTGAAGCTTTCTTT. Residues: CASSLSTGGGFTEAFF.

J is TRBJ1-5 and V is TRBV19; TRBD1 agrees at 8 bases. The CDR3 is made up of 20 amino acids. Germline assignment: CDR1 LNHDA and CDR2 SQIVND (reference sequence). The ends lost 4 bases at V and 3 bases at J; junction bases unmatched: 20. The chain's CDR3 is CASSNPGGRSKVDFNQPQHF. The CDR3, as DNA: TGTGCCAGTAGTAATCCAGGGGGCAGGTCAAAGGTAGACTTCAATCAGCCCCAGCATTTT.